These 17 T cell receptor beta chains share one sample of origin, sequenced in a study of blood T cells in healthy people across ages. Using a J-beta primer mix together with a sample-barcoded 5' primer, a second PCR was run for roughly 6 to 11 cycles. TCRdb ran MiXCR on the 5' RACE reads and lists one entry per CDR3 protein. The repertoire holds over 600,000 distinct CDR3 sequences, with around a fifth as singletons. What was sequenced was blood. Receptors were obtained from a man aged 65 to 85 in good health.

In its sample, this clonotype was seen once. One junction end does not reproduce the germline sequence, and a read error may be involved. The chain carries TRBV6-1 and TRBJ2-5; TRBD2 is a possible D gene (5 bases). The CDR3 length is 14 residues. Germline CDR1 reads MNHNS; CDR2 reads SASEGT. The CDR3: CASSELVGVNERFF. CDR3 coding DNA: TGTGCCAGCAGTGAACTAGTGGGAGTTAATGAGCGGTTCTTC.

This clonotype was counted only a few times. This chain links TRBV20-1 with TRBJ1-4; the D gene is possibly TRBD1 (6 bases). This CDR3 spans 15 amino acids. CDR1 is DFQATT, CDR2 SNEGSKA, per germline (reference sequence). CDR3: CSSYLRGDPPEKLFF. CDR3 bases: TGCAGCTCTTATTTAAGGGGGGACCCCCCCGAAAAACTGTTTTTT.

The chain recombines TRBV6-1 with TRBJ2-2, with D possibly TRBD2 on 5 matching bases. CDR3 length equals 15 residues. The germline CDR1 and CDR2 sequences are MNHNS and SASEGT. Trimming shortened V by 8 bases and J by 2 bases, and 15 bases separated the two germline ends. In nucleotides, the CDR3 is TGTGCCAGCGTTTTGGACTTAATAAACACCGGGGAGCTGTTTTTT. It codes for CASVLDLINTGELFF.

This clonotype was seen ten or more times. The chain is built from TRBV4-1 and TRBJ2-4; 13 bases agree with TRBD2. The J segment lost 0 bases and the V segment lost 1 base, leaving 3 bases of the junction unmatched. Germline V gene data show CDR1 as MGHRA and CDR2 as YSYEKL. The CDR3 runs to 18 residues. Here the CDR3 reads CASSQGLAGGQAKNIQYF. CDR3 bases: TGCGCCAGCAGCCAAGGACTAGCGGGAGGCCAAGCCAAAAACATTCAGTACTTC.

This clonotype was counted ten times or more. V gene TRBV7-3 combines with J gene TRBJ2-3, with D possibly TRBD1 on 5 matching bases. Germline V gives CDR1 SGHTA, CDR2 FQGTGA. The V and J ends lost 6 bases and 2 bases respectively, with 15 bases between them. The CDR3 loop spans 15 amino acids. CDR3 nucleotide sequence: TGTGCCAGCAGTCAAGGGGCGCAACCCACAGATACGCAGTATTTT. As protein: CASSQGAQPTDTQYF. Full variable domain (rest looked up from reference TRBV7-3 and TRBJ2-3): GAGVSQTPSNKVTEKGKYVELRCDPISGHTALYWYRQSLGQGPEFLIYFQGTGAADDSGLPNDRFFAVRPEGSVSTLKIQRTERGDSAVYLCASSQGAQPTDTQYFGPGTRLTVL.

This clonotype showed up just a few times. J is TRBJ2-7 and V is TRBV27, with 9 positions matching TRBD2. The V segment lost 4 bases and the J segment 5 bases; nucleotides outside the gene matches: 6. Germline CDR1 is MNHEY and CDR2 is SMNVEV (reference sequence). The CDR3 consists of 14 residues. This CDR3 is CASSSLAGVHEQYF. The CDR3 nucleotides read TGTGCCAGCAGTTCCTTAGCGGGAGTCCACGAGCAGTACTTC.

In this sample, this clonotype turned up a few times. The rearrangement uses TRBV12-3 or TRBV12-4 and TRBJ2-7; TRBD2 aligns across 12 bases. V shed 2 bases and J 3 bases; nucleotides not matched to a gene: 8. The CDR3 extends over 17 amino acids. The chain's CDR3 is CASSLFVTSGSRYEQYF. In nucleotides, the CDR3 is TGTGCCAGCAGTTTATTCGTGACTAGCGGGAGCCGCTACGAGCAGTACTTC.

This clonotype was observed a handful of times. The rearrangement uses TRBV9 and TRBJ1-1; D is ambiguous. CDR1 is SGDLS, CDR2 YYNGEE, per germline. This CDR3 has 15 residues. V gave up 4 bases and J gave up 5 bases, with 18 bases separating them. CDR3 nucleotide sequence: TGTGCCAGCAGCCCCCTTACCCGAGTTCGGACTGAAGCTTTCTTT. Translated: CASSPLTRVRTEAFF.

At least ten counts were recorded for this clonotype. The gene calls are TRBV28 and TRBJ2-7, with 10 positions matching TRBD2. Germline CDR1 reads MDHEN; CDR2 reads SYDVKM. CDR3 length equals 14 residues. V lost 6 bases to trimming and J lost 6 bases; unmatched junction nucleotides: 8. CDR3 region: CASRAGLASLEQYF. The DNA for the CDR3 is TGTGCCAGCAGGGCGGGACTAGCGAGTCTCGAGCAGTACTTC.

In its sample, this clonotype was seen a few times. The rearrangement uses TRBV20-1 and TRBJ2-5, with D perhaps assigned TRBD1 or TRBD2 (5 bases each). The CDR3 spans 15 residues. V was cut by 0 bases and J by 0 bases, with 11 bases left in between. Germline CDR1 and CDR2: DFQATT and SNEGSKA (reference sequence). The CDR3 coding sequence is TGCAGTGCTAGAGACCGGGGCCAGTACCAAGAGACCCAGTACTTC. Amino acids: CSARDRGQYQETQYF.

In this sample, this clonotype turned up many times. This chain connects TRBV11-2 to TRBJ2-7, with TRBD1 matching 9 bases. CDR3 size: 16 residues. Germline-derived CDR1 and CDR2 are SGHAT and FQNNGV. The junction had 8 bases not matched to a gene; V was cut back by 5 bases and J by 0 bases. The CDR3 DNA follows: TGTGCCAGCAGCCGTGGACAGGGGATGATCTCCTACGAGCAGTACTTC. Translating gives CASSRGQGMISYEQYF. Full variable domain (outside the CDR3, taken from reference TRBV11-2 and TRBJ2-7): EAGVAQSPRYKIIEKRQSVAFWCNPISGHATLYWYQQILGQGPKLLIQFQNNGVVDDSQLPKDRFSAERLKGVDSTLKIQPAKLEDSAVYLCASSRGQGMISYEQYFGPGTRLTVT.

This clonotype was counted only a few times. The chain links TRBV20-1 to TRBJ2-7; D gene unclear. The V end lost 3 bases, the J end lost 2 bases, and 8 bases lay between the germline ends. The length of the CDR3 is 12 residues. The V gene's germline CDR1 is DFQATT and CDR2 SNEGSKA (reference sequence). Here the CDR3 reads CSASNEAYEQYF. The CDR3 coding sequence is TGCAGTGCTAGTAACGAAGCCTACGAGCAGTACTTC.

This sequence joins TRBV29-1 and TRBJ2-1, with unresolved D. The germline V and J ends were trimmed by 7 bases and 9 bases, with 10 bases remaining between them. Germline-derived CDR1 and CDR2 are SQVTM and ANQGSEA. This CDR3 is built from 10 residues. In DNA form, the CDR3 reads TGCAGCGCCGTAGACACTGAGCAGTTCTTC. Translating gives CSAVDTEQFF.

This clonotype occurred a few times. V gene TRBV20-1 combines with J gene TRBJ1-5, with TRBD1 matching 7 bases. The germline CDR1 and CDR2 sequences are DFQATT and SNEGSKA (reference sequence). The CDR3 runs 14 residues. Trimming cost V 6 bases and J 0 bases; bases outside gene matches: 5. The DNA of the CDR3 is TGCAGTGCCTCGACAGGGAATAGCAATCAGCCCCAGCATTTT. Translated, it gives CSASTGNSNQPQHF.

This clonotype has a count of ten or more. The chain recombines TRBV20-1 with TRBJ2-3; 8 bases are shared with TRBD2. CDR3 length: 14 amino acids. Unmatched junction bases numbered 4, after V lost 2 bases and J lost 3 bases. Germline V gene data show CDR1 as DFQATT and CDR2 as SNEGSKA (reference sequence). The CDR3 nucleotides are TGCAGTGCTAGATTCGGCGGGAGGACAGATACGCAGTATTTT. It yields the protein CSARFGGRTDTQYF.

This clonotype was picked up a small number of times. The genes are TRBV7-9 and TRBJ2-3; TRBD2 might be the D (6 bases). The V gene's germline CDR1 is SEHNR and CDR2 FQNEAQ (reference sequence). V was clipped by 4 bases and J by 5 bases, with 16 bases between them. The CDR3 is 15 amino acids. The DNA for the CDR3 is TGTGCCAGCAGCTGGCCTGGGGACTCAGGAGATACGCAGTATTTT. Amino acid sequence: CASSWPGDSGDTQYF.

This clonotype has a single count. This chain connects TRBV5-6 to TRBJ1-1; 8 bases line up with TRBD1. Germline V gene sequence: CDR1 SGHDT, CDR2 YYEEEE. Trimming removed 4 bases from V and 4 bases from J; junction bases left unmatched: 9. The CDR3 loop spans 15 amino acids. CDR3 nucleotides: TGTGCCAGCAGCCTCCGACAGGGGTGGGGCACTGAAGCTTTCTTT. Its translation: CASSLRQGWGTEAFF.